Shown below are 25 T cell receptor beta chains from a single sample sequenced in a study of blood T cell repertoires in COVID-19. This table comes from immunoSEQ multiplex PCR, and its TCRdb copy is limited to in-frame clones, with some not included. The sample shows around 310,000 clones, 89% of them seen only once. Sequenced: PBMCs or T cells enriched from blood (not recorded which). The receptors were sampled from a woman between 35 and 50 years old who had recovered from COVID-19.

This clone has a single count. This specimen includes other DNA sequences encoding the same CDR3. CDR3 protein: CASSVAGVQETQYF. The CDR3 DNA reads TGTGCCAGCAGCGTTGCCGGGGTCCAAGAGACCCAGTACTTC. The chain uses TRBV9 and TRBJ2-5; weak D call: TRBD2 (5 bases). Germline CDR1 SGDLS, CDR2 YYNGEE. The CDR3 consists of 14 residues. The ends were cut back, 2 bases at V and 1 base at J, with 9 bases in the middle.

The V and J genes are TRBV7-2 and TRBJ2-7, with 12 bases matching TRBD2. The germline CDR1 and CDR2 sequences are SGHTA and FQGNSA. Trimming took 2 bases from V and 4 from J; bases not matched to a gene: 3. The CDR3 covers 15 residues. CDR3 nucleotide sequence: TGTGCCAGCAGCTTAATACTAGCGGGAGGTTACGAGCAGTACTTC. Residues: CASSLILAGGYEQYF.

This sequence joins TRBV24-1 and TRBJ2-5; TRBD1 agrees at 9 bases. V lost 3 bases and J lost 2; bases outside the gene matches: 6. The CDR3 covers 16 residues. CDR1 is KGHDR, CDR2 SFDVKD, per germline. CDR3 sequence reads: CATSDGQGPIQETQYF. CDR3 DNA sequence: TGTGCCACCAGTGATGGACAGGGGCCTATACAAGAGACCCAGTACTTC.

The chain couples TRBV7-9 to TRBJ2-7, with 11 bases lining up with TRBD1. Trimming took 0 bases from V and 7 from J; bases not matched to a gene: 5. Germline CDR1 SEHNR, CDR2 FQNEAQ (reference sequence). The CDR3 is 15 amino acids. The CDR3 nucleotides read TGTGCCAGCAGCTTAGCTGGACAGGGGGCCGGGGAGCAGTACTTC. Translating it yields CASSLAGQGAGEQYF.

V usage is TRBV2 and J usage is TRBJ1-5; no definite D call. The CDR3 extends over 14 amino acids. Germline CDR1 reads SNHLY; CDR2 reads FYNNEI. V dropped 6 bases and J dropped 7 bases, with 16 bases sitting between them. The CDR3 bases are TGTGCCAGCAGGGAGGTAGGCGGGGTCCAGCCCCAGCATTTT. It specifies CASREVGGVQPQHF.

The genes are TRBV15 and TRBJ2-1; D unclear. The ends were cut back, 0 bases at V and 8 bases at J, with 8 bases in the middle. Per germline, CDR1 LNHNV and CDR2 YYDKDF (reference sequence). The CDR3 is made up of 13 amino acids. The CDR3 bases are TGTGCCACCAGCAGAGATCGTCCCGATGAGCAGTTCTTC. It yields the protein CATSRDRPDEQFF.

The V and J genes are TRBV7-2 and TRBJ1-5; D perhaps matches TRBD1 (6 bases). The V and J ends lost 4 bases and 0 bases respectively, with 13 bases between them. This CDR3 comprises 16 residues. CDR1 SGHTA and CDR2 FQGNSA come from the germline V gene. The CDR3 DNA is TGTGCCAGCAGCTCACCAACAGGGATTAGCAATCAGCCCCAGCATTTT. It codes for CASSSPTGISNQPQHF.

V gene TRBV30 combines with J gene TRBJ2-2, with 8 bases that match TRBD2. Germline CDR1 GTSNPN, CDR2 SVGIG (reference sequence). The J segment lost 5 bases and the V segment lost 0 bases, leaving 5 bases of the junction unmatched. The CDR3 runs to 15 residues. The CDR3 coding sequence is TGTGCCTGGAGTGTAACGGGAGGGGGGACCGGGGAGCTGTTTTTT. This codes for CAWSVTGGGTGELFF.

The DNA of the CDR3 is TGTGCCAGTAGTATCCAGATGGACACTGAAGCTTTCTTT. It encodes CASSIQMDTEAFF. This sequence joins TRBV19 and TRBJ1-1; D unclear. The CDR3 length is 13 residues. Trimming cost V 3 bases and J 3 bases, with 8 bases left between them. Germline V gene data show CDR1 as LNHDA and CDR2 as SQIVND (reference sequence).

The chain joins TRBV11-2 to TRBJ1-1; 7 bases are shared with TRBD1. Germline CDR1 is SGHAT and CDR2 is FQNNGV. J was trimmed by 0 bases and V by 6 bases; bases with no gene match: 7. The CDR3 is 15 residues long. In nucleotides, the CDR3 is TGTGCCAGCAGGATTGGGACAGCCATGAACACTGAAGCTTTCTTT. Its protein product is CASRIGTAMNTEAFF. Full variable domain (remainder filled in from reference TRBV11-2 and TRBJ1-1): EAGVAQSPRYKIIEKRQSVAFWCNPISGHATLYWYQQILGQGPKLLIQFQNNGVVDDSQLPKDRFSAERLKGVDSTLKIQPAKLEDSAVYLCASRIGTAMNTEAFFGQGTRLTVV.

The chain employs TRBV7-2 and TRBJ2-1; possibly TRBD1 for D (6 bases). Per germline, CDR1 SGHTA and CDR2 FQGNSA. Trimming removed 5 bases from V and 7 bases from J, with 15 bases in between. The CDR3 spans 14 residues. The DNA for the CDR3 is TGTGCCAGCAGCCCGGAAAGGGGGAATAATGAGCAGTTCTTC. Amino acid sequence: CASSPERGNNEQFF.

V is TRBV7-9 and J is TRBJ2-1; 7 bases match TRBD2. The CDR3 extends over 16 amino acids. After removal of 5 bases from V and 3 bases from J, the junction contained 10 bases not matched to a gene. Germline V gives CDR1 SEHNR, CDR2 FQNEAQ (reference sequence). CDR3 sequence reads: CASSRGGDQGYNEQFF. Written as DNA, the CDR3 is TGTGCCAGCAGCCGTGGGGGGGACCAAGGCTACAATGAGCAGTTCTTC.

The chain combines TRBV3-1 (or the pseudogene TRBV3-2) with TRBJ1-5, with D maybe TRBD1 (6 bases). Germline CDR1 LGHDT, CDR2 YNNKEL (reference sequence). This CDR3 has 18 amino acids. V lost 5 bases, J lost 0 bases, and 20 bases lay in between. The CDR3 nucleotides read TGTGCCAGCAGCGATTCCATCGGGACACTTTATAGCAATCAGCCCCAGCATTTT. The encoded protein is CASSDSIGTLYSNQPQHF.

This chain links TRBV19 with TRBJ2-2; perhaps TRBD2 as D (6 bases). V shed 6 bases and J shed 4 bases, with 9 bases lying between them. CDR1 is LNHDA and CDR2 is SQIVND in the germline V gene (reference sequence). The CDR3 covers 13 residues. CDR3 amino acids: CASRRLGTGELFF. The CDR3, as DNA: TGTGCCAGTAGGCGACTAGGCACCGGGGAGCTGTTTTTT.

CDR3 sequence: CASKAIGLAGPYNEQFF. CDR3 in DNA: TGTGCCAGCAAGGCCATCGGGCTAGCGGGACCCTACAATGAGCAGTTCTTC. This chain connects TRBV5-6 to TRBJ2-1, with 9 nucleotides matching TRBD2. The junction had 12 bases not matched to a gene; V was cut back by 6 bases and J by 2 bases. This CDR3 is 17 amino acids long. Germline assignment: CDR1 SGHDT and CDR2 YYEEEE.

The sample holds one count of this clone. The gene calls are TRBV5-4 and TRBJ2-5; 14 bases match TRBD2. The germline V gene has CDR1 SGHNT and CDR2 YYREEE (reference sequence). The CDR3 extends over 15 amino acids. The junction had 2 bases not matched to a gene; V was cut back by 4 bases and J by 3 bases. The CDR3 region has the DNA TGTGCCAGCAGCAAGGGACTAGCGGGAGAAGAGACCCAGTACTTC. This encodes CASSKGLAGEETQYF.

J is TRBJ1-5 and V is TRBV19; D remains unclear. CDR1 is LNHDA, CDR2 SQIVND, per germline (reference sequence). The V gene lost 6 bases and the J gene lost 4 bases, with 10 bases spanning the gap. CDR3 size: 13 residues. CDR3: CASRSRINQPQHF. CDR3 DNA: TGTGCCAGTAGATCCAGGATTAATCAGCCCCAGCATTTT.

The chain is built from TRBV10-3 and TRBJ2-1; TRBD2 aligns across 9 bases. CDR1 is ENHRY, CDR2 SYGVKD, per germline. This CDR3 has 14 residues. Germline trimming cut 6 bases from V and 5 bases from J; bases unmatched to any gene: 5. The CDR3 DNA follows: TGTGCCATCAGGACCAGCGGGGGGCACAATGAGCAGTTCTTC. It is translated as CAIRTSGGHNEQFF.

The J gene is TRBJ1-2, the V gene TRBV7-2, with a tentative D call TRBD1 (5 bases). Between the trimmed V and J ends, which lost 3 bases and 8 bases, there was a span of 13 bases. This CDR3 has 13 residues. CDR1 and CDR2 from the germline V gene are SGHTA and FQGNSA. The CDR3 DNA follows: TGTGCCAGCAGCTTGGGGCCAGCTCGAGGCTACACCTTC. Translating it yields CASSLGPARGYTF.

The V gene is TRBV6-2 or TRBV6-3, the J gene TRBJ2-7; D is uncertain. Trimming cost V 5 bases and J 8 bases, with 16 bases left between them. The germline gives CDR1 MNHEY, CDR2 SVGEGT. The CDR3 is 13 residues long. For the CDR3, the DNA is TGTGCCAGCAGTCAAAATCAACCTGGGCAGCAGTACTTC. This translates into CASSQNQPGQQYF.

CDR3 amino acids: CASRTSGLSSGANVLTF. The CDR3 nucleotides read TGTGCCAGCAGGACTAGCGGGCTGAGCTCTGGGGCCAACGTCCTGACTTTC. The rearrangement joins TRBV7-3 to TRBJ2-6; 10 bases match TRBD2. The CDR3 loop spans 17 amino acids. CDR1 SGHTA and CDR2 FQGTGA come from the germline V gene. Losses at the gene ends were 6 bases for V and 0 bases for J; bases not matched to a gene: 5.

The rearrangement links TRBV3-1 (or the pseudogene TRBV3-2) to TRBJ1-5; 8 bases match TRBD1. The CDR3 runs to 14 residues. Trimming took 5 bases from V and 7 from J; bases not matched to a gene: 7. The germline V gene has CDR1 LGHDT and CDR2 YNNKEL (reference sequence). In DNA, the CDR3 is TGTGCCAGCAGCAGTGGACAGGGTAGCCAGCCCCAGCATTTT. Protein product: CASSSGQGSQPQHF.

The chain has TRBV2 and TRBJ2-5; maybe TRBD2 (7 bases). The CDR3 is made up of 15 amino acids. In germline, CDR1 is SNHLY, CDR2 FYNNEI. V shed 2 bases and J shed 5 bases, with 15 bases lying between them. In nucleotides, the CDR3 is TGTGCCAGCAGTGAAAAGCCCGGGGGGCGGGAGACCCAGTACTTC. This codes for CASSEKPGGRETQYF.

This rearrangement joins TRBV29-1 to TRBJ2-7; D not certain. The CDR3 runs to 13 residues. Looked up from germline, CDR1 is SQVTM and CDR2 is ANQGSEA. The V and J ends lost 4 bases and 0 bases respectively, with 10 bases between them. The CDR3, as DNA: TGCAGCGTTGGAAGCAGACTCTCCTACGAGCAGTACTTC. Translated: CSVGSRLSYEQYF.

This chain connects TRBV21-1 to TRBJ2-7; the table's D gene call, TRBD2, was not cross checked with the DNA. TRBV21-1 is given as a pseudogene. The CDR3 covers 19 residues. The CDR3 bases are TGTGCCAGCAGCAGAGTACCCACGCCCGGGACTAGCGGGTTCGGCGAGCAGTACTTC. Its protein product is CASSRVPTPGTSGFGEQYF.